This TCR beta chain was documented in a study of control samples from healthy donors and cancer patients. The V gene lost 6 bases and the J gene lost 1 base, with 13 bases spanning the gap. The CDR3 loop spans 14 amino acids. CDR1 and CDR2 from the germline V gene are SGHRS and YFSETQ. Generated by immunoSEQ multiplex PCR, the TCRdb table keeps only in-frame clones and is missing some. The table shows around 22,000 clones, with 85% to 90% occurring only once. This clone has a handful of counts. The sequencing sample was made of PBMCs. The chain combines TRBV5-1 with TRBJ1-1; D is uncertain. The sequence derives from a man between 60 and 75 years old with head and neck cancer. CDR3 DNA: TGCGCCAGCACCACCGGGTGGGGGAACACTGAAGCTTTCTTT. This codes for CASTTGWGNTEAFF.